This TCR beta chain is drawn from a study of T-cell reconstitution after alpha-beta-depleted transplantation in children. The CDR3 sequence is 14 residues long. With 6 bases removed from V and 3 bases from J, the gap between germline ends came to 14 bases. Germline CDR1 KGHSH, CDR2 LQKENI. Unique molecular identifiers featured in how the TCRbeta library was prepared. TCRdb re-analysed the PCR reads in MiXCR, keeping a single row per CDR3 protein. The data hold 450,000 to 550,000 distinct CDR3 sequences, with more than 9.5% observed a single time. The chain carries TRBV18 and TRBJ1-1; D not certain. The specimen comprised PBMCs, mostly from graft donor cells, sampled 180 days after TCRalphabeta/CD19-depleted stem cell transplant. This sequence originates from a female patient aged 2-15 years who had a stem cell transplant for aplastic anemia, so the T cells may come from the graft donor. The CDR3 spells CASSPTRSYTEAFF. CDR3 nucleotide sequence: TGTGCCAGCTCGCCCACGAGGAGTTACACTGAAGCTTTCTTT.